What follows is one T cell receptor beta chain and its context. Its target is unknown. One entry per CDR3 protein results from TCRdb running MiXCR on the RT-PCR reads. The table has more than 4,000 distinct CDR3 sequences, 55% to 75% seen once. V dropped 0 bases and J dropped 6 bases, with 11 bases sitting between them. CDR1 and CDR2 (germline): ENHRY, SYGVKD. The CDR3 runs 14 residues. This entry comes from a study of yellow fever vaccine responses in identical twins. General observations from the study: Reportedly, twins showed a vaccine T cell response that looked partly convergent and partly personalized.

The TCR comes from a young woman who received the yellow fever vaccine. The chain recombines TRBV10-3 with TRBJ1-1; a weak D match, TRBD1 (5 bases). This specimen was T cells from blood (PBMCs), unsorted or a sorted subset (not recorded which), taken before or after yellow fever vaccination (not recorded which). CDR3 in DNA: TGTGCCATCAGTGAGTCAAACCAGGGACCTGAAGCTTTCTTT. Translating it yields CAISESNQGPEAFF.